Following are 11 T cell receptor beta chains from one sample sequenced in a study of blood T cell repertoires in COVID-19. Some clones are missing from TCRdb's copy, which holds only in-frame ones; the method was immunoSEQ multiplex PCR. The data show 130,000 to 150,000 clones, with about 86% seen just once and 3% held by the top ten. Sequences were obtained from peripheral blood. Source of these receptors: an elderly woman with acute or convalescent COVID-19.

The chain employs TRBV21-1 and TRBJ2-1; the D call in the table, TRBD2, was not verified against the DNA. TRBV21-1 represents a pseudogene. This CDR3 spans 17 amino acids. The CDR3 is CASTLKGGAPSYNEQFF. The CDR3 DNA follows: TGTGCCAGCACCTTAAAGGGGGGGGCCCCCTCCTACAATGAGCAGTTCTTC.

This clone was seen a few times. V gene TRBV7-9 combines with J gene TRBJ1-1; 8 bases are shared with TRBD1. Germline CDR1 reads SEHNR; CDR2 reads FQNEAQ (reference sequence). The V and J ends lost 4 bases and 9 bases, in that order; junction bases with no gene match: 7. CDR3 length: 13 residues. For the CDR3, the DNA is TGTGCCAGCAGCTCGAGGACAGGGAATAAAGCTTTCTTT. It is translated as CASSSRTGNKAFF. Using reference TRBV7-9 and TRBJ1-1 for the parts outside the CDR3, the full variable domain is DTGVSQNPRHKITKRGQNVTFRCDPISEHNRLYWYRQTLGQGPEFLTYFQNEAQLEKSRLLSDRFSAERPKGSFSTLEIQRTEQGDSAMYLCASSSRTGNKAFFGQGTRLTVV.

The V call is TRBV7-7, the J call TRBJ2-5; 8 bases are a match to TRBD1. Per germline, CDR1 SSHAT and CDR2 FNYEAQ (reference sequence). This CDR3 has 15 residues. This CDR3 is CASRDTAGGRETQYF. Here the CDR3 DNA reads TGTGCTAGCCGCGACACGGCAGGGGGCAGGGAGACCCAGTACTTC.

V and J are TRBV25-1 and TRBJ2-2; 11 bases fit TRBD1. The CDR3 consists of 15 residues. CDR1 and CDR2 (germline): MGHDK, SYGVNS. Losses at the gene ends were 4 bases for V and 10 bases for J; bases not matched to a gene: 8. DNA for the CDR3: TGTGCCAGCAGTGTTCAGGACAGGGGGCATGTGGAGCTGTTTTTT. Residues: CASSVQDRGHVELFF.

This clone showed up just once. At one end, the junction sequence differs from germline, possibly due to a read error. The CDR3 loop is CASSQGTSVNNEQFF. In DNA form, the CDR3 reads TGCGCCAGCAGTCAAGGGACTTCGGTCAACAATGAGCAGTTCTTC. The rearrangement joins TRBV4-3 to TRBJ2-1, with a weak D call TRBD2 (6 bases). This CDR3 is built from 15 residues. CDR1 and CDR2 from the germline V gene are LGHNA and YSLEER.

The chain links TRBV9 to TRBJ1-1; D possibly corresponds to TRBD1 (5 bases). The V and J ends lost 1 base and 5 bases respectively, with 12 bases between them. The CDR3 is made up of 14 amino acids. From germline, CDR1 is SGDLS and CDR2 YYNGEE. This CDR3 is CASSVSGGLTEAFF. The CDR3 coding sequence is TGTGCCAGCAGCGTATCGGGGGGATTGACTGAAGCTTTCTTT. Full variable domain (outside the CDR3, taken from reference TRBV9 and TRBJ1-1): DSGVTQTPKHLITATGQRVTLRCSPRSGDLSVYWYQQSLDQGLQFLIQYYNGEERAKGNILERFSAQQFPDLHSELNLSSLELGDSALYFCASSVSGGLTEAFFGQGTRLTVV.

V usage is TRBV27 and J usage is TRBJ2-7; no clear D. Per the germline V gene, CDR1 is MNHEY and CDR2 is SMNVEV (reference sequence). Trimming pared 2 bases from V and 6 bases from J, leaving 11 bases between. The CDR3 spans 13 residues. This chain's CDR3 is CASSLALRSEQYF. Written as DNA, the CDR3 is TGTGCCAGCAGTTTAGCCCTACGGAGCGAGCAGTACTTC.

The chain couples TRBV2 to TRBJ1-2, with D perhaps TRBD1 (5 bases). V lost 5 bases and J lost 4, with 8 bases in between. CDR1 and CDR2 (germline): SNHLY, FYNNEI. The CDR3 totals 12 residues. The CDR3, as DNA: TGTGCCAGCAGTCGACAGTCCTATGGCTACACCTTC. As protein: CASSRQSYGYTF.

CDR3 protein: CASRLRGNNYGYTF. CDR3 coding DNA: TGTGCCAGTAGGTTAAGAGGGAATAACTATGGCTACACCTTC. This rearrangement joins TRBV19 to TRBJ1-2; D unclear. Per germline, CDR1 LNHDA and CDR2 SQIVND (reference sequence). The V and J ends lost 6 bases and 1 base respectively, with 12 bases between them. The CDR3 loop spans 14 amino acids.

The rearrangement joins TRBV7-3 to TRBJ2-5; no definite D call. The CDR3 extends over 13 amino acids. Between the trimmed V and J ends, which lost 5 bases and 2 bases, there was a span of 9 bases. CDR1 and CDR2 from the germline V gene are SGHTA and FQGTGA. CDR3: CASSPKRQETQYF. DNA for the CDR3: TGTGCCAGCAGCCCTAAAAGACAAGAGACCCAGTACTTC.

This clone has a single count. The chain employs TRBV19 and TRBJ2-7, with D unclear. The CDR3 has 14 residues. V was cut by 3 bases and J by 0 bases, with 9 bases left in between. From germline, CDR1 is LNHDA and CDR2 SQIVND (reference sequence). The CDR3 loop is CASSIRSDSYEQYF. The CDR3 DNA reads as TGTGCCAGTAGTATTCGGTCTGACTCCTACGAGCAGTACTTC.